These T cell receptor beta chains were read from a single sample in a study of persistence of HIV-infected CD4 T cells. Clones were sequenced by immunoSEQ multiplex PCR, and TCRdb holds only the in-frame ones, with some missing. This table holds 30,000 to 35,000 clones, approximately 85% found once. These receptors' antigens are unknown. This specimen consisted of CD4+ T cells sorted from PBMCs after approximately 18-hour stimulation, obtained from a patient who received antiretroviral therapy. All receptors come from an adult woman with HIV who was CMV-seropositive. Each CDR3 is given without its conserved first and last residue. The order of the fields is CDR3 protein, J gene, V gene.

ATSEGGRSQQETQY | TRBJ2-5 | TRBV24-1
ASSPSSGEEPQH | TRBJ1-5 | TRBV18
ASSLGTTGANVLT | TRBJ2-6 | TRBV5-1
AHRTSKGASYNSPLH | TRBJ1-6 | TRBV25-1
ASSLRDLTSGANVLT | TRBJ2-6 | TRBV19
ASRATSLGVAEQF | TRBJ2-1 | TRBV2
ASSQEMGRGGQPQH | TRBJ1-5 | TRBV4-1
ASIRPGGSDTEAF | TRBJ1-1 | TRBV19
ASSEGRTRPNYGYT | TRBJ1-2 | TRBV2
ASSLRGWGAGPNTEAF | TRBJ1-1 | TRBV7-2
ASSLSGTALGGEQF | TRBJ2-1 | TRBV27
ATSAGGSQGGKPQH | TRBJ1-5 | TRBV24-1
AISGTPNTGSEAF | TRBJ1-1 | TRBV10-3
ASSLLGRSGELF | TRBJ2-2 | TRBV7-8
ASSEARGGRDQPQH | TRBJ1-5 | TRBV2
ASSSDRSNTEAF | TRBJ1-1 | TRBV27